This TCR beta chain was retrieved from a study of CDR3 diversity in severe acne. In TCRdb, the PCR reads were re-called with MiXCR into one record per CDR3 protein. The data hold tens of thousands of distinct CDR3 sequences, with under 65% observed a single time. The clonotype originates from a male donor in good health, without acne. Sequenced sample: blood.

The CDR3 loop is CASSSLGIEKKLFF. As DNA, the CDR3 is TGTGCCAGCAGCTCACTGGGGATCGAAAAAAAACTGTTTTTT. The V gene is TRBV11-2, the J gene TRBJ1-4; D remains unclear. The germline V and J ends were trimmed by 4 bases and 9 bases, with 15 bases remaining between them. The CDR3 is made up of 14 amino acids. Germline V gives CDR1 SGHAT, CDR2 FQNNGV.